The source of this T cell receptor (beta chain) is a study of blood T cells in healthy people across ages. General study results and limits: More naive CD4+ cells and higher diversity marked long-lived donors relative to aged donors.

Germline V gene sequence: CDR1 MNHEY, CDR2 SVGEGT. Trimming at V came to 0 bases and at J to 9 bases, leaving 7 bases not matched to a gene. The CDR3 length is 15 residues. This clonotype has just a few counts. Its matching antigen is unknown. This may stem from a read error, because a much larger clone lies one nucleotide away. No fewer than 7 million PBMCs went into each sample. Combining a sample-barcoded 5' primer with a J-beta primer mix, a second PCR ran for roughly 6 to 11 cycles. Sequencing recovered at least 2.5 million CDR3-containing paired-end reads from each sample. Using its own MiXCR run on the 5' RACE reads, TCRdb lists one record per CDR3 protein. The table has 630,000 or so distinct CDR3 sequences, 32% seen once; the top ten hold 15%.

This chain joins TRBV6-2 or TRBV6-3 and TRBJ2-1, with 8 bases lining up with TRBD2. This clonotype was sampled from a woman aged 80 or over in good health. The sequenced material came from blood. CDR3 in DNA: TGTGCCAGCAGTTACTCCCGGCTAGCGGGCGGTGAGCAGTTCTTC. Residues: CASSYSRLAGGEQFF.